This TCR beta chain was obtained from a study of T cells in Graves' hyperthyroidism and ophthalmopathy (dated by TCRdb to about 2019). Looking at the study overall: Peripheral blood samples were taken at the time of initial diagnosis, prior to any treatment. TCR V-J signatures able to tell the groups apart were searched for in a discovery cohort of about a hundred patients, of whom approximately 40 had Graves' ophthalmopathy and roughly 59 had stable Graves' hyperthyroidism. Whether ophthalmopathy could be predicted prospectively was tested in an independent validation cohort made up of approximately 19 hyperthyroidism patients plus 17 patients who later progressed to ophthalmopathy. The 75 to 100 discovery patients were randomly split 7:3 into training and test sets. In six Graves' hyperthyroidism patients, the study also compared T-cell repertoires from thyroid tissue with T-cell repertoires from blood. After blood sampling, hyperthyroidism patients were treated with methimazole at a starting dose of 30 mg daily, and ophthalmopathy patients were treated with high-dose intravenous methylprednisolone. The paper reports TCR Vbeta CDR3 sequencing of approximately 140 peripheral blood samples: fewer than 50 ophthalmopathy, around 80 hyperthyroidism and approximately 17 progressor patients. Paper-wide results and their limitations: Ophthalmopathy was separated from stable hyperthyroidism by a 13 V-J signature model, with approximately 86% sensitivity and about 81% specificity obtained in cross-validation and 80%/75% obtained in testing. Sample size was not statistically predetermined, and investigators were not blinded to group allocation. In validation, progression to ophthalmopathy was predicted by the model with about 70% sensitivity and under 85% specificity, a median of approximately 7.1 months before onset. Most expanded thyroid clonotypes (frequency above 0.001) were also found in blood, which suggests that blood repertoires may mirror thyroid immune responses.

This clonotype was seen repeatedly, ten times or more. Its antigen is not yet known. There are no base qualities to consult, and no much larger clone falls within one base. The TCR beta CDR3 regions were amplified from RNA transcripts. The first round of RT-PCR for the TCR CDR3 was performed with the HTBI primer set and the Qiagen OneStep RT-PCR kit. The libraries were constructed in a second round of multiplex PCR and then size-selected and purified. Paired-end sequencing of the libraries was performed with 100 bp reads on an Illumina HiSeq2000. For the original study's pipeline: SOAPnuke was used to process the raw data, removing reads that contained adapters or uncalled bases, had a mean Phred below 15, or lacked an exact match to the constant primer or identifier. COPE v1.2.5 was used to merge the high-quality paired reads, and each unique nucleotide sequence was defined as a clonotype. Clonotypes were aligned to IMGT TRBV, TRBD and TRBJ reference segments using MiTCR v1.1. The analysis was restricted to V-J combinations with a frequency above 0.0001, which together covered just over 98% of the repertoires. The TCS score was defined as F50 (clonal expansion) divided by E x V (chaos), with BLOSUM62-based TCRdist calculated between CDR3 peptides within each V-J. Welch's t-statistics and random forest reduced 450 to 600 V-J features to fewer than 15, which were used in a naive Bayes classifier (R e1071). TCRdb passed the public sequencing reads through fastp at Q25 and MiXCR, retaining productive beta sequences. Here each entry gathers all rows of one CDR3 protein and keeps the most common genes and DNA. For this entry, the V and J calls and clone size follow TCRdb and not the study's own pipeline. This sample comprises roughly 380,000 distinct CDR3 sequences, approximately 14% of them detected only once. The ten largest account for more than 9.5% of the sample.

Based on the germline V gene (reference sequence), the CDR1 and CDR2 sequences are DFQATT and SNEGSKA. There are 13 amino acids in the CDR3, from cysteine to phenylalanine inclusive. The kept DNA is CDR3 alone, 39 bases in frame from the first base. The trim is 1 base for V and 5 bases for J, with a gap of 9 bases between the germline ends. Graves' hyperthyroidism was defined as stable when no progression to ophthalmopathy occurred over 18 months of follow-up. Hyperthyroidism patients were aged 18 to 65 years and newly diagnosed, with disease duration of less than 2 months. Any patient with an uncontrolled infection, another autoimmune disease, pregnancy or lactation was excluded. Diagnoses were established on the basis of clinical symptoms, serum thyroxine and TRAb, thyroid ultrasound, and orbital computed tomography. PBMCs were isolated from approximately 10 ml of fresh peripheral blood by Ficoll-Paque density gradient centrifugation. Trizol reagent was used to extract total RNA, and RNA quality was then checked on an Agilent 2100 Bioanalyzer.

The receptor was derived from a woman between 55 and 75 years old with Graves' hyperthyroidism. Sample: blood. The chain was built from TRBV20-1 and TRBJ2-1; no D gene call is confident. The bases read TGCAGTGCTAGAGGCCAGGCTAACAATGAGCAGTTCTTC. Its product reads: CSARGQANNEQFF.